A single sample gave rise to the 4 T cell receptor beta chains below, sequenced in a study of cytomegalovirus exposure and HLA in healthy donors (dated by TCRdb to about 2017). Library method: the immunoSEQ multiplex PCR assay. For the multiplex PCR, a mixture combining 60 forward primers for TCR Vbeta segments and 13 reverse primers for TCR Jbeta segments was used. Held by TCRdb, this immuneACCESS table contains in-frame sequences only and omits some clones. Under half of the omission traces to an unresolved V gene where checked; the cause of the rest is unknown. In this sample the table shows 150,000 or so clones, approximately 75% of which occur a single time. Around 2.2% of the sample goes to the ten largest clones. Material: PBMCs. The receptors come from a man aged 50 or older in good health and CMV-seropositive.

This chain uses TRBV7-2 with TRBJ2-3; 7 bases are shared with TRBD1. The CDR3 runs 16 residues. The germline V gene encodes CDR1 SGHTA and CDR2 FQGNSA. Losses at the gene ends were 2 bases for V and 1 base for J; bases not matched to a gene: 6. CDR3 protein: CASSLSGGQGTDTQYF. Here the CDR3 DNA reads TGTGCCAGCAGCTTATCTGGAGGACAGGGCACAGATACGCAGTATTTT.

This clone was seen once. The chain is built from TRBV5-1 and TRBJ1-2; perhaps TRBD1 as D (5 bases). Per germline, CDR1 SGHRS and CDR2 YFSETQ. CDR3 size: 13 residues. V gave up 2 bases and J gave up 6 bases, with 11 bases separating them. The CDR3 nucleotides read TGCGCCAGCAGCTTATTCGCAGGGAATGGCTACACCTTC. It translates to CASSLFAGNGYTF.

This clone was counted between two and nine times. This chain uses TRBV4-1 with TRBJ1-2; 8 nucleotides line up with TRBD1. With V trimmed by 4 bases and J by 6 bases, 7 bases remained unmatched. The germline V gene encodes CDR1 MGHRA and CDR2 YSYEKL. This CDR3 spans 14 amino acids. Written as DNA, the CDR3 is TGCGCCAGCAGCCTCCAGGGGGCCATCGATGGCTACACCTTC. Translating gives CASSLQGAIDGYTF.

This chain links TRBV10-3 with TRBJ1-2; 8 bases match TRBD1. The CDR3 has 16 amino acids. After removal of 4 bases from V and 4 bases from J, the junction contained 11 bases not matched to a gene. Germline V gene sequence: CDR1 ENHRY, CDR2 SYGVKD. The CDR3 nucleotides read TGTGCCATCAGTGGGACGGACAGGGCATTTTTCTATGGCTACACCTTC. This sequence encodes CAISGTDRAFFYGYTF.